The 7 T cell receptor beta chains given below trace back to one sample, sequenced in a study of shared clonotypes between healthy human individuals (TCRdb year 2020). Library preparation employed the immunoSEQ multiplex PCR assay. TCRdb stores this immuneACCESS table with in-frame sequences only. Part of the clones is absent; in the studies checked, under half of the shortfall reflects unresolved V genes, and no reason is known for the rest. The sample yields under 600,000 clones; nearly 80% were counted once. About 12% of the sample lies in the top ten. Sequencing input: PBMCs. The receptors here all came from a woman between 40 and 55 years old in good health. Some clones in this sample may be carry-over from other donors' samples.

The CDR3 here is CASSDALAGVVPTYEQYF. As DNA, the CDR3 is TGTGCCAGCAGTGACGCGCTAGCGGGAGTAGTCCCAACCTACGAGCAGTACTTC. The chain employs TRBV6-4 and TRBJ2-7; 10 positions match TRBD2. The trim removed 2 bases at V and 2 bases at J, leaving 12 bases unmatched. Germline V gene data show CDR1 as MRHNA and CDR2 as SNTAGT. The CDR3 spans 18 residues.

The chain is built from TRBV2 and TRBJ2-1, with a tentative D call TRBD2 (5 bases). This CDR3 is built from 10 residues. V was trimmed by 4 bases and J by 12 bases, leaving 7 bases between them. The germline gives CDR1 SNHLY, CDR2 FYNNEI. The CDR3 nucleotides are TGTGCCAGCAGTGTGAGGGCGCAGTTCTTC. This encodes CASSVRAQFF. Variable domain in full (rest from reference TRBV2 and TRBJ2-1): EPEVTQTPSHQVTQMGQEVILRCVPISNHLYFYWYRQILGQKVEFLVSFYNNEISEKSEIFDDQFSVERPDGSNFTLKIRSTKLEDSAMYFCASSVRAQFFGPGTRLTVL.

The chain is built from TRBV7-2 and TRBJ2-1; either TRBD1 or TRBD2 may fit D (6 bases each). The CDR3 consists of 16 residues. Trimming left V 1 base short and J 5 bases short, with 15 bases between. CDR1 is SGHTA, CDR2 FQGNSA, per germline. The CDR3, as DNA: TGTGCCAGCAGCTTAGTGGCGGGACACATTAACAATGAGCAGTTCTTC. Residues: CASSLVAGHINNEQFF. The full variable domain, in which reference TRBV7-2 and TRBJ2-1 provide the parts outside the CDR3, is GAGVSQSPSNKVTEKGKDVELRCDPISGHTALYWYRQSLGQGLEFLIYFQGNSAPDKSGLPSDRFSAERTGGSVSTLTIQRTQQEDSAVYLCASSLVAGHINNEQFFGPGTRLTVL.

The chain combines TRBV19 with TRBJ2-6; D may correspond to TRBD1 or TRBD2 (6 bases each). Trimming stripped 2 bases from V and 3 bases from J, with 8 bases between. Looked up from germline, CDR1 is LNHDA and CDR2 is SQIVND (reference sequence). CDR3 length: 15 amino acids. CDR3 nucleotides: TGTGCCAGTAGTATACGGGGGCGTGGGGCCAACGTCCTGACTTTC. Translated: CASSIRGRGANVLTF.

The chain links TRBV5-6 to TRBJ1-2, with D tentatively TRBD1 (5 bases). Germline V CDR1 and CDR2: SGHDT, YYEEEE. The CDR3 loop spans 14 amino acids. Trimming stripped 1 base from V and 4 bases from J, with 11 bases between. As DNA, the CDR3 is TGTGCCAGCAGCTTGAGGGCAGGGTCCTATGGCTACACCTTC. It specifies CASSLRAGSYGYTF.

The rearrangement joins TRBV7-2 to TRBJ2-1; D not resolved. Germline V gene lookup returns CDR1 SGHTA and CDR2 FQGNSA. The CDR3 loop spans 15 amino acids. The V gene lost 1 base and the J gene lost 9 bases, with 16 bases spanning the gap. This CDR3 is CASSLVQLASGEQFF. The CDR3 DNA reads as TGTGCCAGCAGCTTAGTCCAGCTTGCGTCGGGTGAGCAGTTCTTC.

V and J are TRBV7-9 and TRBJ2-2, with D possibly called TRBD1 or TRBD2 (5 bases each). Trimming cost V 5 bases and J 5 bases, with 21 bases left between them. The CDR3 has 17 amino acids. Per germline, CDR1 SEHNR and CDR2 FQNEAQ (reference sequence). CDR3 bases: TGTGCCAGCAGCCAACCCGGGGCACGGAGAGCAACCGGGGAGCTGTTTTTT. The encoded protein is CASSQPGARRATGELFF.